One and the same sample provided the 2 T cell receptor beta chains below, sequenced in a study of blood T cell repertoires in COVID-19. The protocol was immunoSEQ multiplex PCR, while the TCRdb copy is restricted to in-frame clones and leaves out a portion. The sample includes roughly 70,000 clones, about four fifths of them seen just once. Input material: peripheral blood. The source of these receptors is a man aged 60 to 69 with COVID-19, enrolled during active disease.

V usage is TRBV23-1 and J usage is TRBJ2-1; 7 bases agree with TRBD2. TRBV23-1 is given ORF status, its function remaining uncertain. Losses at the gene ends were 2 bases for V and 3 bases for J; bases not matched to a gene: 10. This CDR3 comprises 17 residues. DNA of the CDR3: TGCGCCAGCAGTCAAAACTTCCTAGCGGACTTCTACAATGAGCAGTTCTTC. Its protein product is CASSQNFLADFYNEQFF.

The V call is TRBV6-1, the J call TRBJ2-5; 7 positions agree with TRBD2. V lost 1 base, J lost 5 bases, and 13 bases stayed unmatched. CDR3 length: 17 amino acids. Germline CDR1 MNHNS, CDR2 SASEGT. The CDR3 loop reads CASSEEPLGGREETQYF. DNA for the CDR3: TGTGCCAGCAGTGAAGAACCACTCGGCGGGAGAGAGGAGACCCAGTACTTC.